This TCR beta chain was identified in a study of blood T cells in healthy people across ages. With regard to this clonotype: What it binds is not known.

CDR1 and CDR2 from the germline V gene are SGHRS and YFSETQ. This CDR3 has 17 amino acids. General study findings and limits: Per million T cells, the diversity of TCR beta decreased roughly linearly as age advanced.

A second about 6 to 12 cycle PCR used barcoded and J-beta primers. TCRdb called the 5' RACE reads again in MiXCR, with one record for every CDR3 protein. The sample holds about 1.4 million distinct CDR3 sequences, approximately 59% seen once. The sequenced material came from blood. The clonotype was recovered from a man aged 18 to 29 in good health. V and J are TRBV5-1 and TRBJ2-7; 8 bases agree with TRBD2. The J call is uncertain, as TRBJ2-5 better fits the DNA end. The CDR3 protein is CASSSYEVSGVQETQYF. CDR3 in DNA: TGCGCCAGCAGCAGTTACGAAGTTAGCGGGGTTCAAGAGACCCAGTACTTC.